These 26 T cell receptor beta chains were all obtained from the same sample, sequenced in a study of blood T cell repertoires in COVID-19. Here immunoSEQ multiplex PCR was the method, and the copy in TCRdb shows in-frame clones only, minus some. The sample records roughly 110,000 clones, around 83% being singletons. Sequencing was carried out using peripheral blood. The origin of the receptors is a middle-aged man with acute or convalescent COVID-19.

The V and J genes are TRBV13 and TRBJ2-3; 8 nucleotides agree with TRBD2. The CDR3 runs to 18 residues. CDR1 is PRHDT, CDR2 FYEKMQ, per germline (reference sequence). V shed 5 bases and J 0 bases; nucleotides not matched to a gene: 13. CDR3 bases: TGTGCCAGCAGCCTCTTTGGAGCGGGGGACCCGAGCACAGATACGCAGTATTTT. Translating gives CASSLFGAGDPSTDTQYF.

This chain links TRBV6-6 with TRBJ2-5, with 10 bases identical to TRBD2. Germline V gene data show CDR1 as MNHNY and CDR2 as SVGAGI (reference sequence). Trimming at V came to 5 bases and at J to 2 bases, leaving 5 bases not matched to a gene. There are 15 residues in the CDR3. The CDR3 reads CASSPSSGGQETQYF. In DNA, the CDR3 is TGTGCCAGCAGTCCGTCTAGCGGGGGACAAGAGACCCAGTACTTC.

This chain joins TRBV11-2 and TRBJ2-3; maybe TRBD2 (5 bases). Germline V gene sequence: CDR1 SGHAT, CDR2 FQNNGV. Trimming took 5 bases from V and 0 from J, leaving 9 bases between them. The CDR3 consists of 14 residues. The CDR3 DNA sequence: TGTGCCAGCAGCCCGGACTTTAGCACAGATACGCAGTATTTT. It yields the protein CASSPDFSTDTQYF.

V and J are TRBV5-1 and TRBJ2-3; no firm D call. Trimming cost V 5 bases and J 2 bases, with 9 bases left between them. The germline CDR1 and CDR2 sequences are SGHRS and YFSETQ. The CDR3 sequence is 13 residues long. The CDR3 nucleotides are TGCGCCAGCAGACCGGTCACCACAGATACGCAGTATTTT. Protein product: CASRPVTTDTQYF.

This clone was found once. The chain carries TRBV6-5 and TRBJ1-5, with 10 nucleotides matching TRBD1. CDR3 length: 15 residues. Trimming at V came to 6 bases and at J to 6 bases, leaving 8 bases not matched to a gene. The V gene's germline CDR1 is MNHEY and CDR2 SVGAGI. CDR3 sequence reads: CASSRRDRGIQPQHF. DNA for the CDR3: TGTGCCAGCAGCCGCAGGGACAGGGGAATTCAGCCCCAGCATTTT.

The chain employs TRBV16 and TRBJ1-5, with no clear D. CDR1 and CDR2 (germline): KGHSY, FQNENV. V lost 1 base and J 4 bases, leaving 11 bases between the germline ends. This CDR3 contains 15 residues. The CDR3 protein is CASSQLNSRNQPQHF. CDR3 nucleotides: TGTGCCAGCAGCCAATTAAACAGCCGAAATCAGCCCCAGCATTTT.

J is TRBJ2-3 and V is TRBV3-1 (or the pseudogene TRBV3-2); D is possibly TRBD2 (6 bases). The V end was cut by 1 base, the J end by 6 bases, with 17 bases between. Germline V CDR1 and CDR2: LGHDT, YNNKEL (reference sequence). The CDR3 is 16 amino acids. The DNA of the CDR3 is TGTGCCAGCAGCCAAGGAGTTCGGGAGTTGTATGATACGCAGTATTTT. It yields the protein CASSQGVRELYDTQYF.

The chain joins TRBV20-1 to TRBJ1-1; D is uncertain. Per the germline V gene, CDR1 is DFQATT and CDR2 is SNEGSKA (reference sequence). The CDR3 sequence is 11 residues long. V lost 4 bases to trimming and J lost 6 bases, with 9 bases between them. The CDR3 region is CSATVTAEAFF. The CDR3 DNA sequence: TGCAGTGCTACCGTTACGGCTGAAGCTTTCTTT.

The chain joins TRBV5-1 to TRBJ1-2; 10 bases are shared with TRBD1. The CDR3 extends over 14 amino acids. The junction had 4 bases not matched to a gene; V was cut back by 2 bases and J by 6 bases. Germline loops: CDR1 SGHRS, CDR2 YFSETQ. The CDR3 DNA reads TGCGCCAGCAGCTTCTCGGGACAGGGGAATGGCTACACCTTC. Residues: CASSFSGQGNGYTF.

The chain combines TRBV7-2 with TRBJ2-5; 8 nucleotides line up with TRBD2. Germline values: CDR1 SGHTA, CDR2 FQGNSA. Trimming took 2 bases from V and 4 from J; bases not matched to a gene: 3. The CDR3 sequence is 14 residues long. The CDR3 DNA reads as TGTGCCAGCAGCTTAAGGGCGGGAGGAGAGACCCAGTACTTC. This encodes CASSLRAGGETQYF. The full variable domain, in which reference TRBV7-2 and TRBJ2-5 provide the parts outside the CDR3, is GAGVSQSPSNKVTEKGKDVELRCDPISGHTALYWYRQSLGQGLEFLIYFQGNSAPDKSGLPSDRFSAERTGGSVSTLTIQRTQQEDSAVYLCASSLRAGGETQYFGPGTRLLVL.

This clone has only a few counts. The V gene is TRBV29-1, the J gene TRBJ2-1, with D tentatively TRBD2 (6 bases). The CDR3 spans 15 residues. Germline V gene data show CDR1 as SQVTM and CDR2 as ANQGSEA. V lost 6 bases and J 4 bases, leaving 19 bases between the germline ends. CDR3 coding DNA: TGCAGCGTAGCGGGCCAGCGGGCCTTTTACAATGAGCAGTTCTTC. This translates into CSVAGQRAFYNEQFF.

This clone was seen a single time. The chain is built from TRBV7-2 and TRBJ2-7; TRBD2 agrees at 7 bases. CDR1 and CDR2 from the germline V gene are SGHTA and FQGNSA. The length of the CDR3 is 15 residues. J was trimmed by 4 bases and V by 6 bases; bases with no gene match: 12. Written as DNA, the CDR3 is TGTGCCAGCAGGCAAGGTGGGACTAAACGGTACGAGCAGTACTTC. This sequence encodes CASRQGGTKRYEQYF.

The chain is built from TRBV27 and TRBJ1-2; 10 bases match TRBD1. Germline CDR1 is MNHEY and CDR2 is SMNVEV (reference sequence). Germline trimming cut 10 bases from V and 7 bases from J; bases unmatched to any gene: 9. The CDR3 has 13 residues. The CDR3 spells CATSGTGVGGYTF. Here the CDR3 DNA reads TGTGCCACTTCAGGGACAGGGGTGGGTGGCTACACCTTC.

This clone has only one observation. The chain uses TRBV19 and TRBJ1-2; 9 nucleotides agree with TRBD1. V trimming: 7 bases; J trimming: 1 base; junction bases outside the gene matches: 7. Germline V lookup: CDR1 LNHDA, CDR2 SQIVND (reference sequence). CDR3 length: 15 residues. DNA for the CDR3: TGTGCCAGTATGGGGACAGGGTCCCTTAACTATGGCTACACCTTC. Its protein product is CASMGTGSLNYGYTF.

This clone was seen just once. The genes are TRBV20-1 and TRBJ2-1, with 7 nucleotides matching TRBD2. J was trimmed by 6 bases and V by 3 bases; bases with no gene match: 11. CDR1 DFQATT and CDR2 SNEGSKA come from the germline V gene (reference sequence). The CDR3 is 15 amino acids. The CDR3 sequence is CSASTRRTRVNEQFF. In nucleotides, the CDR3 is TGCAGTGCTAGTACCCGGCGGACTAGGGTCAATGAGCAGTTCTTC.

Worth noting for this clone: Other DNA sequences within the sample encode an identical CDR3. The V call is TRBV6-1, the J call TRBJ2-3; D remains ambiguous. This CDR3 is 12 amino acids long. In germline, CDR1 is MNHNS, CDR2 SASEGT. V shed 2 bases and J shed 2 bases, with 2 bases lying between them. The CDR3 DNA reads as TGTGCCAGCAGTGAACACACAGATACGCAGTATTTT. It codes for CASSEHTDTQYF.

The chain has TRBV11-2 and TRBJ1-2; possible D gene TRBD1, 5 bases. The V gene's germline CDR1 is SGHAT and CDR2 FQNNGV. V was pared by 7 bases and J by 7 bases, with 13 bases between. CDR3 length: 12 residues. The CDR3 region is CASTLRGAGYTF. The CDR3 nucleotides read TGTGCCAGCACCCTCCGTGGGGCTGGCTACACCTTC.

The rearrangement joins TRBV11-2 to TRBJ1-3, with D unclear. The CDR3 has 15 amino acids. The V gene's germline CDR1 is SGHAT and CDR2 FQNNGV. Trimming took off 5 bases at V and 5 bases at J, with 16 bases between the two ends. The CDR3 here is CASSLRAAFRNTIYF. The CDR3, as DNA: TGTGCCAGCAGCCTGAGGGCGGCTTTCAGAAACACCATATATTTT.

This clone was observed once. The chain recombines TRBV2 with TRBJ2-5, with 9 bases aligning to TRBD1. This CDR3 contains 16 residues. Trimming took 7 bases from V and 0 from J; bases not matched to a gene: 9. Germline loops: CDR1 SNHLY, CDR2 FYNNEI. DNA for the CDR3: TGTGCCAGCACCCTGGGGGGGACAGGGCACCAAGAGACCCAGTACTTC. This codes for CASTLGGTGHQETQYF.

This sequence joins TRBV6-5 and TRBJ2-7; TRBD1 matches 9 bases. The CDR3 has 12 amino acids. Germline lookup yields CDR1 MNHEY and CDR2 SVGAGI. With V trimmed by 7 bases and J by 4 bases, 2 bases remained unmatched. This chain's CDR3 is CASKTGGYEQYF. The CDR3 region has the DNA TGTGCCAGCAAGACAGGGGGGTACGAGCAGTACTTC.

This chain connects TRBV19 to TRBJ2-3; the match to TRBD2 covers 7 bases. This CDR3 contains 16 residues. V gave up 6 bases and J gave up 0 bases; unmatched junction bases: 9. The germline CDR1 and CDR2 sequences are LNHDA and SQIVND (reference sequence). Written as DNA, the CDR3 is TGTGCCAGTAGGGGAACTGGAGCGGGGAGCACAGATACGCAGTATTTT. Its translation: CASRGTGAGSTDTQYF.

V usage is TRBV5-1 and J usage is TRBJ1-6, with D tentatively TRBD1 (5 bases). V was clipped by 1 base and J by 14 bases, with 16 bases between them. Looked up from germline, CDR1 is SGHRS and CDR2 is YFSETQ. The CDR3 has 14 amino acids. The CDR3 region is CASSLPTDRGSLHF. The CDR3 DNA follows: TGCGCCAGCAGCTTGCCTACCGATAGGGGCTCCCTCCACTTT.

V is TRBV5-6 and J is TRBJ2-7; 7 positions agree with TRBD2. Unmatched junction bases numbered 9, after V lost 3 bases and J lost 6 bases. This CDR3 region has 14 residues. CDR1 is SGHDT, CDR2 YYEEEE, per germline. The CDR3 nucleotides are TGTGCCAGCAGCTCTGGACTAGAAGGCTTCGAGCAGTACTTC. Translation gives CASSSGLEGFEQYF.

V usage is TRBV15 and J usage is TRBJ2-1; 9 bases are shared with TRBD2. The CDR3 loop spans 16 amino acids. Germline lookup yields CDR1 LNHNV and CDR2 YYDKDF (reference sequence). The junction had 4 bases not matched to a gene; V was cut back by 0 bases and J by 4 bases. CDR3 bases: TGTGCCACCAGCAGAGATTTTAGCGGGGGATACAATGAGCAGTTCTTC. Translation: CATSRDFSGGYNEQFF.

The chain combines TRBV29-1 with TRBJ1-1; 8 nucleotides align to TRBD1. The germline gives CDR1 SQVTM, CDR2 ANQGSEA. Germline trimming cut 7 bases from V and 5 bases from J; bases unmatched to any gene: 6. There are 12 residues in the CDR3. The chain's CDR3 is CSADREITEAFF. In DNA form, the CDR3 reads TGCAGCGCGGACAGGGAAATTACTGAAGCTTTCTTT.

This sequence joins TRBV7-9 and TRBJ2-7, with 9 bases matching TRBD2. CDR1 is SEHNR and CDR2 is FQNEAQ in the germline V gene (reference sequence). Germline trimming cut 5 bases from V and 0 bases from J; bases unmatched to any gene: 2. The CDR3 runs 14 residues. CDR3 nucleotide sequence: TGTGCCAGCAGCCAGCGGGGGGCCTCCTACGAGCAGTACTTC. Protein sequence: CASSQRGASYEQYF. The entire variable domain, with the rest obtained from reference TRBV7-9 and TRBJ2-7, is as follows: DTGVSQNPRHKITKRGQNVTFRCDPISEHNRLYWYRQTLGQGPEFLTYFQNEAQLEKSRLLSDRFSAERPKGSFSTLEIQRTEQGDSAMYLCASSQRGASYEQYFGPGTRLTVT.